The entry below gives a single T cell receptor beta chain sequence along with its context. What it recognizes is unknown. The entry originates in a study of identical twins. General study results and limits: Among beta out-of-frame sequences, excess sharing between twins appeared weaker.

MiXCR, run by TCRdb on the 5' RACE reads, gives a single entry per CDR3 protein. The data hold 450,000 to 650,000 distinct CDR3 sequences, with approximately 10% observed a single time. The same specimen was also included in a second study, on yellow fever vaccine responses in identical twins. This second study notes: Convergence reportedly seemed to mark part of the twins' vaccine T cell response, with personalization marking the rest.

The sequence was collected from a woman between 18 and 30 years old in good health. The specimen sequenced was PBMCs.

The CDR3 reads CASSWGVEAFSSYNEQFF. In nucleotides, the CDR3 is TGTGCCAGCTCGTGGGGGGTCGAAGCTTTTAGCTCCTACAATGAGCAGTTCTTC. This chain joins TRBV18 and TRBJ2-1; possibly TRBD2 for D (6 bases). V was pared by 6 bases and J by 0 bases, with 21 bases between. CDR3 size: 18 residues. Germline V gene data show CDR1 as KGHSH and CDR2 as LQKENI.